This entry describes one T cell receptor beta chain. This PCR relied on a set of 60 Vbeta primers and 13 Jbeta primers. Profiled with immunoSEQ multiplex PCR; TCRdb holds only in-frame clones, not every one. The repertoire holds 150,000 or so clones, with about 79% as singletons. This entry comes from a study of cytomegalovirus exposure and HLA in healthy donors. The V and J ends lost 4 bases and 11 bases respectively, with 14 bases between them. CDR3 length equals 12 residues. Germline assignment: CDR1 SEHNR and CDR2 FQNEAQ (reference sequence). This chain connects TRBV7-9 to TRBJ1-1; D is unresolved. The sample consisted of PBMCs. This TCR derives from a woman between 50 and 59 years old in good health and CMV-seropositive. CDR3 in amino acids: CASSYLTGVAFF. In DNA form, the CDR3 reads TGTGCCAGCAGCTACTTGACGGGTGTGGCTTTCTTT. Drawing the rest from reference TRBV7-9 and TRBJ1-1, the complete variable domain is DTGVSQNPRHKITKRGQNVTFRCDPISEHNRLYWYRQTLGQGPEFLTYFQNEAQLEKSRLLSDRFSAERPKGSFSTLEIQRTEQGDSAMYLCASSYLTGVAFFGQGTRLTVV.